Listed below are T cell receptor beta chains from one sample, sequenced in a study of CD8 T cells in Susac syndrome. TCRdb reanalysed the immunoSEQ multiplex PCR reads using MiXCR and keeps one entry per CDR3 protein. Here the sample spans some 68,000 distinct CDR3 sequences, roughly 93% being singletons. The sample taken for sequencing was CD4+ T cells from PBMCs. These receptors all come from a human donor with Susac syndrome. Both conserved end residues are part of each CDR3. The order of the fields is J gene, V gene, clone size, D gene, CDR3 DNA, CDR3 protein. The D gene is left open where the match is weak. Not all rows give a size; the values are once, few, many and, for expanded clones, a class.

TRBJ2-7	TRBV5-1	NA	TRBD1	TGCGCCAGCAGCGGTCGGGACAGGGGAGACTACGAGCAGTACTTC	CASSGRDRGDYEQYF
TRBJ1-2	TRBV9	NA	NA	TGTGCCAGCAGCCCCCGGGGCAGATCCGACTATGGCTACACCTTC	CASSPRGRSDYGYTF
TRBJ2-2	TRBV2	NA	TRBD1	TGTGCCAGCAGGAGGACAGGGACAGACACCGGGGAGCTGTTTTTT	CASRRTGTDTGELFF
TRBJ2-1	TRBV6-2/TRBV6-3	NA	TRBD2	TGTGCCAGCAGTTACCCTAGCGGGGGATCCTACAATGAGCAGTTCTTC	CASSYPSGGSYNEQFF
TRBJ1-6	TRBV28	few	NA	TGTGCCAGCAGTTTACCTTATAATTCACCCCTCCACTTT	CASSLPYNSPLHF
TRBJ1-1	TRBV27	NA	NA	TGTGCCAGCACCCCGGGGGCGGACACTGAAGCTTTCTTT	CASTPGADTEAFF
TRBJ1-1	TRBV19	NA	NA	TGTGCCAGTAGTACTCGGGGGTACGCAAGGAACACTGAAGCTTTCTTT	CASSTRGYARNTEAFF
TRBJ2-3	TRBV5-1	NA	TRBD2	TGCGCCAGCAGCAAAACCGGGACTAGCGGGGGGGCCACAGATACGCAGTATTTT	CASSKTGTSGGATDTQYF
TRBJ1-5	TRBV4-3	NA	TRBD1	TGCGCCAGCAGCCAAGATATGGGACAGTTCAGGCAGCCCCAGCATTTT	CASSQDMGQFRQPQHF
TRBJ2-1	TRBV25-1	NA	TRBD2	TGTGCCAGCAGTGAATATATGGGACTAGCGGTAGAGCAGTTCTTC	CASSEYMGLAVEQFF
TRBJ2-3	TRBV4-2	NA	NA	TGTGCCAGCAGCCAAGAGGGGACTGGAACGCAGTATTTT	CASSQEGTGTQYF
TRBJ2-1	TRBV3-1	NA	NA	TGTGCCAGCAGCCCCCACTATCGACTACCCTCCTACAATGAGCAGTTCTTC	CASSPHYRLPSYNEQFF
TRBJ2-2	TRBV5-4	NA	NA	TGTGCCAGCAGCTTGGTGGGGAACACCGGGGAGCTGTTTTTT	CASSLVGNTGELFF
TRBJ2-7	TRBV28	NA	NA	TGTGCCAGCAGAACGGGAACTCCCTACGAGCAGTACTTC	CASRTGTPYEQYF
TRBJ2-7	TRBV7-8	NA	NA	TGTGCCAGCAGTCCGGACCGATTGGACGAGCAGTACTTC	CASSPDRLDEQYF
TRBJ2-5	TRBV5-1	once	TRBD1	TGCGCCAGCAGCTTGGGGGACAGGAGTTTCCAAGAGACCCAGTACTTC	CASSLGDRSFQETQYF
TRBJ1-5	TRBV4-2	NA	NA	TGTGCCAGCAGCCAAGTCGGAGGGCGGTCTTTGGGCAATCAGCCCCAGCATTTT	CASSQVGGRSLGNQPQHF
TRBJ2-3	TRBV7-2	NA	NA	TGTGCCAGCAGCTTATTTGCAGGGGAGGCAGATACGCAGTATTTT	CASSLFAGEADTQYF